This TCR beta chain was documented in a study of blood T cell repertoires in COVID-19. The wider study: Material from acute and convalescent COVID-19 was sourced from the United States, Italy and Spain. The analysed material was cDNA or gDNA that came from T cells, B-cell-depleted T cells, or PBMCs.

The table came from immunoSEQ multiplex PCR; TCRdb's copy has only in-frame clones and leaves some out. This table has about 240,000 clones, over 80% appearing once. The germline CDR1 and CDR2 sequences are LGHNT and FRNRAP. V was shortened by 5 bases and J by 6 bases, with 16 bases between the two germline ends. The CDR3 extends over 14 amino acids. The source is a man aged 25-45 years who had recovered from COVID-19. This rearrangement joins TRBV12-5 to TRBJ1-2; D perhaps matches TRBD1 (6 bases). Source material: peripheral blood. In nucleotides, the CDR3 is TGTGCTAGTGGTCGACAGGTTGACAAGGATGGCTACACCTTC. Residues: CASGRQVDKDGYTF.